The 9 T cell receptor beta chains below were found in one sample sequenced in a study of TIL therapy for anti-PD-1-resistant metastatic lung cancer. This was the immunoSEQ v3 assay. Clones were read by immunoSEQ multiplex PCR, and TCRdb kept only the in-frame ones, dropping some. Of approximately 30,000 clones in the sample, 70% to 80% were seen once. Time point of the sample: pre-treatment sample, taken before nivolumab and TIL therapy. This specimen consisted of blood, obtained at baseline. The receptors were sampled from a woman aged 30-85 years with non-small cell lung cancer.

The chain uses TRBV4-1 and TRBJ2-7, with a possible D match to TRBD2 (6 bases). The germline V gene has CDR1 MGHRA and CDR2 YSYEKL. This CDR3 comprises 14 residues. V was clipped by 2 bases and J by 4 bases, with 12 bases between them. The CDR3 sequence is CASSQSTSRYEQYF. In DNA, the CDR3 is TGCGCCAGCAGCCAATCGACTAGTCGGTACGAGCAGTACTTC.

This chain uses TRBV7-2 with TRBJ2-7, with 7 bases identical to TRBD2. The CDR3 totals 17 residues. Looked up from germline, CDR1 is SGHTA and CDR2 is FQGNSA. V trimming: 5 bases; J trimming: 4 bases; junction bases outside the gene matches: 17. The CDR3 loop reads CASSPLEFQSGKYEQYF. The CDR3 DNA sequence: TGTGCCAGCAGCCCCCTTGAGTTTCAGAGCGGGAAGTACGAGCAGTACTTC.

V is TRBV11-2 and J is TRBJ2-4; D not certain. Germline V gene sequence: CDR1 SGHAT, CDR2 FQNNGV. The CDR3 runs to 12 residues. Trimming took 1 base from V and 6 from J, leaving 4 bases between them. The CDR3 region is CASSLGTNIQYF. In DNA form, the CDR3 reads TGTGCCAGCAGCTTAGGGACAAACATTCAGTACTTC.

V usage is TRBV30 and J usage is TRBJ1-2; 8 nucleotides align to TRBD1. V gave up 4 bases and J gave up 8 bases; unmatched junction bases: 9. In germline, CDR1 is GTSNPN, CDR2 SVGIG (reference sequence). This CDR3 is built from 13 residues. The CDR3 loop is CAWNRGQVDGYTF. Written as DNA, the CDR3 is TGTGCCTGGAACAGGGGACAGGTTGACGGCTACACCTTC.

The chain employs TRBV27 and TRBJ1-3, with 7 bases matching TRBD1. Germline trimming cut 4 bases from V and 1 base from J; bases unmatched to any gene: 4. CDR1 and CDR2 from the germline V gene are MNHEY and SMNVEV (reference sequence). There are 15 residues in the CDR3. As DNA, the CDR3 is TGTGCCAGCAGTTGGGGCAGGGGGTCTGGAAACACCATATATTTT. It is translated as CASSWGRGSGNTIYF.

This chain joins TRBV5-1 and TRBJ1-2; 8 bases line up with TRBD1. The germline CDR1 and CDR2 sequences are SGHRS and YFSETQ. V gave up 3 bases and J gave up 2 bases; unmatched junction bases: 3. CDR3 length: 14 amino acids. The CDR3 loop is CASSSGDRNYGYTF. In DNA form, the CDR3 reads TGCGCCAGCAGCTCCGGGGACAGGAACTATGGCTACACCTTC.

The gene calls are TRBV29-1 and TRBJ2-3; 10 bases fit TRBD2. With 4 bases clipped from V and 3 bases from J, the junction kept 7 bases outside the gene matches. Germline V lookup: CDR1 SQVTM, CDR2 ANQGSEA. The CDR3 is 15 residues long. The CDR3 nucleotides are TGCAGCGTTGTTCCCCCTAGCGGGAGAACAGATACGCAGTATTTT. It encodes CSVVPPSGRTDTQYF.

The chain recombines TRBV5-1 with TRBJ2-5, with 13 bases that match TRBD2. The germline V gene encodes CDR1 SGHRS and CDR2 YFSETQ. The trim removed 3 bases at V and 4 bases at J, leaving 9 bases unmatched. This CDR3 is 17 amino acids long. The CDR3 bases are TGCGCCAGCAGCTCCGGACTAGCGGGAGTCTTGGGAGAGACCCAGTACTTC. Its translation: CASSSGLAGVLGETQYF.

This CDR3 is CASSWTDNEQFF. In DNA, the CDR3 is TGTGCCAGCAGCTGGACGGACAATGAGCAGTTCTTC. The V gene is TRBV5-4, the J gene TRBJ2-1; no firm D call. Trimming shortened V by 3 bases and J by 5 bases, and 6 bases separated the two germline ends. The CDR3 runs to 12 residues. Germline lookup yields CDR1 SGHNT and CDR2 YYREEE (reference sequence). The full variable domain, rest sourced from reference TRBV5-4 and TRBJ2-1, is ETGVTQSPTHLIKTRGQQVTLRCSSQSGHNTVSWYQQALGQGPQFIFQYYREEENGRGNFPPRFSGLQFPNYSSELNVNALELDDSALYLCASSWTDNEQFFGPGTRLTVL.